This T cell receptor beta chain emerged from a study of CD8 T cells in ankylosing spondylitis. Study-wide results and caveats: A motif in TCR beta, a set of seven to nine highly homologous variants, appeared characteristic of ankylosing spondylitis blood.

Comments on this clonotype: Its target is not known.

This CDR3 has 16 amino acids. Looked up from germline, CDR1 is MNHNS and CDR2 is SASEGT. The V end lost 6 bases, the J end lost 0 bases, and 17 bases lay between the germline ends. Each CDR3 protein gets one entry after TCRdb re-called the 5' RACE reads with MiXCR. The sample includes some 800,000 distinct CDR3 sequences, about 12% seen only once; the top ten take 0.51%. Source material: blood, either unsorted or a sorted T cell fraction (not recorded which). The J gene is TRBJ1-2, the V gene TRBV6-1, with unresolved D. The clonotype was recovered from a male donor with ankylosing spondylitis. The CDR3 spells CASSQFLGPANYGYTF. In nucleotides, the CDR3 is TGTGCCAGCAGCCAATTTCTAGGTCCAGCTAACTATGGCTACACCTTC.